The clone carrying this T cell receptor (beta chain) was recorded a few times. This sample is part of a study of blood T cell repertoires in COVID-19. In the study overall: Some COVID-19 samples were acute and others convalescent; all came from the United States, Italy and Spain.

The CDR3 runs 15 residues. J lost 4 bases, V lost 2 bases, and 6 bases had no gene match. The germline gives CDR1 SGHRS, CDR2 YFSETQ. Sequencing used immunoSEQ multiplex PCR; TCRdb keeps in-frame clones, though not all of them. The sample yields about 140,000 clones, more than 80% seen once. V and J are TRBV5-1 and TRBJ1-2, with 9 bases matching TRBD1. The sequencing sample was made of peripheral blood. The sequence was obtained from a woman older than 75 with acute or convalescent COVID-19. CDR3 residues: CASSLTGTGPYGYTF. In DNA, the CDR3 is TGCGCCAGCAGCTTAACCGGGACAGGGCCCTATGGCTACACCTTC. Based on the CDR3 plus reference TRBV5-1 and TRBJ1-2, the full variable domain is KAGVTQTPRYLIKTRGQQVTLSCSPISGHRSVSWYQQTPGQGLQFLFEYFSETQRNKGNFPGRFSGRQFSNSRSEMNVSTLELGDSALYLCASSLTGTGPYGYTFGSGTRLTVV.